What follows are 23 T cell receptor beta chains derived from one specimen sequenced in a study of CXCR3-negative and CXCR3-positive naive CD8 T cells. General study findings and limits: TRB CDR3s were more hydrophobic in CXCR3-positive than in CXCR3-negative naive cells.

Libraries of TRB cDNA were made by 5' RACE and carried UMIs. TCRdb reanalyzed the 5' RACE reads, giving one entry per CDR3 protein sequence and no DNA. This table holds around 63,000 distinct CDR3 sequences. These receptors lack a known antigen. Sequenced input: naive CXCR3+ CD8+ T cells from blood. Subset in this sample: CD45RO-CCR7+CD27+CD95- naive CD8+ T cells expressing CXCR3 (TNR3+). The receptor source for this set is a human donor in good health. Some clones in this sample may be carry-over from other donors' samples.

This CDR3 reads CASSHPTDGGGETQYF. V gene TRBV4-3 combines with J gene TRBJ2-5; TCRdb indicates TRBD1, and absent DNA this call remains unverified. In germline, CDR1 is LGHNA, CDR2 YSLEER. This CDR3 comprises 16 residues.

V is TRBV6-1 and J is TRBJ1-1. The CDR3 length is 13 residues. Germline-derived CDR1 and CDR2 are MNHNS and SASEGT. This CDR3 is CASSEWEATEAFF.

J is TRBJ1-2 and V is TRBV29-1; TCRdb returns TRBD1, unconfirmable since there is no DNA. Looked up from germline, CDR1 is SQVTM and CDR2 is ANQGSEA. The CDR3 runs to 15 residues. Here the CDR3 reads CSVGADREDNYGYTF.

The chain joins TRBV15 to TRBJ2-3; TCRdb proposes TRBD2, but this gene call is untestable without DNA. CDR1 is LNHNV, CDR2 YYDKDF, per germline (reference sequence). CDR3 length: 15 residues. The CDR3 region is CATSGTSGGSDTQYF. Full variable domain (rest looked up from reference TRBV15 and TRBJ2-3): DAMVIQNPRYQVTQFGKPVTLSCSQTLNHNVMYWYQQKSSQAPKLLFHYYDKDFNNEADTPDNFQSRRPNTSFCFLDIRSPGLGDTAMYLCATSGTSGGSDTQYFGPGTRLTVL.

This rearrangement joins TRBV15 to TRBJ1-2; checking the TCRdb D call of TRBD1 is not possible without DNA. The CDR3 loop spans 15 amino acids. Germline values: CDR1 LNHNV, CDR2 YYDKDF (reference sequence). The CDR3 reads CATSRDRGDNYGYTF.

The CDR3 sequence is CASSQDWRVGAGYEQYF. This chain connects TRBV4-3 to TRBJ2-7; TCRdb gives TRBD1 as the D gene, but with no DNA this cannot be confirmed. The CDR3 covers 17 residues. CDR1 is LGHNA, CDR2 YSLEER, per germline.

CDR3 protein: CSARELKGGTFYEQYF. The chain combines TRBV20-1 with TRBJ2-7; TCRdb's D call of TRBD1 is untestable without DNA. CDR1 and CDR2 from the germline V gene are DFQATT and SNEGSKA (reference sequence). The CDR3 covers 16 residues.

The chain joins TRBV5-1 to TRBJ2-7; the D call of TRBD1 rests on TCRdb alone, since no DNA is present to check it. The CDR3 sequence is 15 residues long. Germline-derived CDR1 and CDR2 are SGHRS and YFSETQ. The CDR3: CASSLTPGTNYEQYF.

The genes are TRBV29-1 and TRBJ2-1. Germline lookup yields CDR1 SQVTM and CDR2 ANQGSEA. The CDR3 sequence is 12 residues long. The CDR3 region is CSLRLDYNEQFF.

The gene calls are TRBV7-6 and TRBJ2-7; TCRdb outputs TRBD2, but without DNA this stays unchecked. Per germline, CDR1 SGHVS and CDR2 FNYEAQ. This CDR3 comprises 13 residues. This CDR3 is CASRAGSSGEQYF.

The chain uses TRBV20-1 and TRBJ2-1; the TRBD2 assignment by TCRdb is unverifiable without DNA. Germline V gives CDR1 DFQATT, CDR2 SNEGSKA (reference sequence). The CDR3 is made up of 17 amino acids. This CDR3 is CSARGTSGRPDFLEQFF.

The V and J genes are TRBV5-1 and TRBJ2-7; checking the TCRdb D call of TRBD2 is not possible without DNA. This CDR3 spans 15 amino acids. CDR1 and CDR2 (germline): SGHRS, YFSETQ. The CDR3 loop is CASSASGASAYEQYF. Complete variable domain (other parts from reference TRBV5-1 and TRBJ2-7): KAGVTQTPRYLIKTRGQQVTLSCSPISGHRSVSWYQQTPGQGLQFLFEYFSETQRNKGNFPGRFSGRQFSNSRSEMNVSTLELGDSALYLCASSASGASAYEQYFGPGTRLTVT.

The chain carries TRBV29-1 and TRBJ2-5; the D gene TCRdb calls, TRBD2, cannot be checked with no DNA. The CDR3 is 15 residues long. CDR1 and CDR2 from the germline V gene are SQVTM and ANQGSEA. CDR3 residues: CSVFGEGGSGETQYF.

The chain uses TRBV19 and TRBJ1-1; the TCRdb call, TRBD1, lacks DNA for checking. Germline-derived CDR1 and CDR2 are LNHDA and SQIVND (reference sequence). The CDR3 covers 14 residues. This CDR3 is CASTPGHLNTEVFF.

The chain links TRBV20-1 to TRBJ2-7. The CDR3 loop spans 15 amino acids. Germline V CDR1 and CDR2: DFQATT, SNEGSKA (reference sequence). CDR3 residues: CSARDRTDTTYEQYF.

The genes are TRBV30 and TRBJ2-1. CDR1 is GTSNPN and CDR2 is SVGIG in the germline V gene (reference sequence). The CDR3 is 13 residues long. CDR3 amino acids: CAWSVSGGSEQFF.

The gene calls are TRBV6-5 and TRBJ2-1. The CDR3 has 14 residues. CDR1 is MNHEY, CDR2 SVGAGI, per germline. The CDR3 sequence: CASSTGGSYNEQFF.

This CDR3 reads CASSSGLGSSYNEQFF. The rearrangement joins TRBV7-6 to TRBJ2-1; TCRdb's assignment of TRBD2 cannot be checked, as there is no DNA. The germline CDR1 and CDR2 sequences are SGHVS and FNYEAQ. The CDR3 is 16 residues long.

CDR3 residues: CASSDSWGTPYNEQFF. The chain links TRBV6-4 to TRBJ2-1; the D gene TCRdb calls, TRBD1, cannot be checked with no DNA. The CDR3 is 16 residues long. CDR1 is MRHNA and CDR2 is SNTAGT in the germline V gene.

CDR3 in amino acids: CASTPRGETQYF. The chain recombines TRBV7-2 with TRBJ2-5; TCRdb outputs TRBD1, but without DNA this stays unchecked. The germline CDR1 and CDR2 sequences are SGHTA and FQGNSA. This CDR3 comprises 12 residues.

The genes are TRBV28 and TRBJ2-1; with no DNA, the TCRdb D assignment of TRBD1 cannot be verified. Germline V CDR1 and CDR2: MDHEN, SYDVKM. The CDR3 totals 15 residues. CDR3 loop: CASQPRDRVSDEQFF.

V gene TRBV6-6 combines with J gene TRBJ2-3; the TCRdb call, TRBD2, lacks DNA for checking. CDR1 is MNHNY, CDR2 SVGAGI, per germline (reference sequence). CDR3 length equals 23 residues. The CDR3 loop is CASSYSIFTGLERPVSSTDTQYF.

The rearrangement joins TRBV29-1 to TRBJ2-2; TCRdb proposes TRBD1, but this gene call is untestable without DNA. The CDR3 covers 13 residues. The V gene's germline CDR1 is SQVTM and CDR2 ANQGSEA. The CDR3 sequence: CSGGQGASGELFF.